This TCR beta chain was profiled in a study of tumor-infiltrating lymphocytes in primary liver carcinoma. Both RNA and DNA were isolated together from around 20-30 mg of bulk tissue that had not been sorted. Patients' primary liver carcinoma was surgically resected. The investigators made TCR beta cDNA from approximately 0.5 ug total RNA, using a constant-region primer. Three-round nested multiplex PCR performed with slightly modified ARM-PCR produced the TCR beta libraries. Each of the first two PCR rounds ran roughly 9 cycles with TRBV1-TRBV30 forward and C-beta reverse primers. TCRdb re-called the multiplex PCR reads through MiXCR, storing one row per CDR3 protein. The sample includes around 29,000 distinct CDR3 sequences, around 78% of them seen just once. General study points: It was tumor-adjacent and tumor-blood pairs that overlapped less than tumor region pairs did. Blood trailed tumors significantly in top-250-clone fraction (p = 0.039). The study found only about 7.5-25% of top clones in all five tumor regions.

Points on this clonotype: Antigen: not known. A read error is likely, as this CDR3 ends without the conserved phenylalanine or tryptophan.

Between the trimmed V and J ends, which lost 2 bases and 4 bases, there was a span of 8 bases. The CDR3 has 13 amino acids. Germline V gives CDR1 MNHEY, CDR2 SVGEGT. This TCR derives from a middle-aged man with primary liver carcinoma and hepatitis B virus infection. The source material was liver tumor tissue from sampling region 5. The subset denotes: tumor region T5, tumor centre. The chain links TRBV6-2 or TRBV6-3 to TRBJ1-2; D remains unclear. The CDR3 DNA is TGTGCCAGCAGTTACCGGAACAGCTATGGCTACACCTCC. This sequence encodes CASSYRNSYGYTS.